This TCR beta chain originates from a study of blood T cell repertoires in COVID-19. The wider study: Acute-phase and convalescent COVID-19 samples originated in the United States, Italy and Spain. The cDNA or gDNA used as material had been derived from T cells, B-cell-depleted T cells, or PBMCs.

Original processing methods: Amplification of reference gene primers was used by the study to estimate nucleated cell counts. The data were produced by immunoSEQ multiplex PCR, yet TCRdb's version contains in-frame clones alone and is incomplete. That table supplies the V and J calls and clone size; D and trimming were determined from the DNA. This sample has 100,000 to 120,000 clones, with roughly 82% found just once. This CDR3 contains 15 residues. Trimming removed 3 bases from V and 6 bases from J; junction bases left unmatched: 9. The germline V gene has CDR1 SGHRS and CDR2 YFSETQ. The V call is TRBV5-1, the J call TRBJ2-3, with 8 bases that match TRBD2. The sequence was obtained from a woman aged 40 to 50 with acute or convalescent COVID-19. Material for sequencing was peripheral blood. The CDR3 bases are TGCGCCAGCAGCTCTTCTAACGGGGGGGACGATACGCAGTATTTT. Translation gives CASSSSNGGDDTQYF. Full variable domain (remainder filled in from reference TRBV5-1 and TRBJ2-3): KAGVTQTPRYLIKTRGQQVTLSCSPISGHRSVSWYQQTPGQGLQFLFEYFSETQRNKGNFPGRFSGRQFSNSRSEMNVSTLELGDSALYLCASSSSNGGDDTQYFGPGTRLTVL.